The clone carrying this T cell receptor (beta chain) was detected a few times. Diagnosis relied on clinical symptoms, serum thyroxine and TRAb, thyroid ultrasound and orbital computed tomography. The data are from a study of T cells in Graves' hyperthyroidism and ophthalmopathy. The source material, RNA transcripts, was used to amplify TCR beta CDR3 regions. HTBI primers were the set used in a first-round RT-PCR of the TCR CDR3. TCRdb used MiXCR to reprocess the multiplex PCR reads, holding one entry per CDR3 protein. The table has hundreds of thousands of distinct CDR3 sequences, roughly a quarter seen once. V was clipped by 4 bases and J by 9 bases, with 13 bases between them. The CDR3 consists of 13 residues. Germline V gene lookup returns CDR1 LNHNV and CDR2 YYDKDF (reference sequence).

Sequencing was done on a sample of blood. V and J are TRBV15 and TRBJ2-4; possibly TRBD1 for D (6 bases). The clonotype was recovered from a woman younger than 45 with Graves' ophthalmopathy. The CDR3 loop is CATSTQGPSIQYF. Written as DNA, the CDR3 is TGTGCCACCAGCACACAGGGACCCAGCATTCAGTACTTC.